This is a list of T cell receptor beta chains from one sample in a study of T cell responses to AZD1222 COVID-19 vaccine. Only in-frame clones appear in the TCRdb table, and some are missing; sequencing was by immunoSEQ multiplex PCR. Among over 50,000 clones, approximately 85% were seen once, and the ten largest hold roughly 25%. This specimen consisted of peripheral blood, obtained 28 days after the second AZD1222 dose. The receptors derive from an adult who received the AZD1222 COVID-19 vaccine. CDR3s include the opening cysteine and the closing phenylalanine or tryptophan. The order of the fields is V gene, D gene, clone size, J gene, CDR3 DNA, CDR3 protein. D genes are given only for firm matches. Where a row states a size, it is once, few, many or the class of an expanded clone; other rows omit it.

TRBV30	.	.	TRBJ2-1	TGTGCCTGGAGTGTACTAGAAGAAGGCAATGAGCAGTTCTTC	CAWSVLEEGNEQFF
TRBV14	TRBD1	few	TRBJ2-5	TGTGCCAGCAGCCCGTTAACGACAGGGGGCGTGGAGACCCAGTACTTC	CASSPLTTGGVETQYF
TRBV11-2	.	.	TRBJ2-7	TGTGCCAGCAGCTTAGGGGACACCCAGTACGAGCAGTACTTC	CASSLGDTQYEQYF
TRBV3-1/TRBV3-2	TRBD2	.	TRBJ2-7	TGTGCCAGCAGCCACAAAAATCGGGGGGAGGTTGGCAACGAGCAGTACTTC	CASSHKNRGEVGNEQYF
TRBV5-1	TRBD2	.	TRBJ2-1	TGCGCCAGCAGCTTGGGGCGGGAGTGGGGAAATGAGCAGTTCTTC	CASSLGREWGNEQFF
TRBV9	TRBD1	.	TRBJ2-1	TGTGCCAGCGGCTCCCGGGACAGGGTCAATGAGCAGTTCTTC	CASGSRDRVNEQFF
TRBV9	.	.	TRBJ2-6	TGTGCCAGCATTTTTGCGTACTCAAACAATCGGGCCAACGTCCTGACTTTC	CASIFAYSNNRANVLTF
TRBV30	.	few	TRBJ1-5	TGTGCCTGGAGGGGGCCCCCGGGCGCGCCCCAGCATTTT	CAWRGPPGAPQHF
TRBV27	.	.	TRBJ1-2	TGTGCCAGCAGTTTCAAGGGGATCTATGGCTACACCTTC	CASSFKGIYGYTF
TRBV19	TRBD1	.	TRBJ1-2	TGTGCCAGTACCCCGGGATATAATCGGGACAGTCACACCTTC	CASTPGYNRDSHTF
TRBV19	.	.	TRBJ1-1	TGTGCCAGTAGTATTAGAGGGGGAACTGAAGCTTTCTTT	CASSIRGGTEAFF
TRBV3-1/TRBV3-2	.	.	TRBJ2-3	TGTGCCAGCAGCCAAACGGCGGGGGCTGGGGTGGGCACAGATACGCAGTATTTT	CASSQTAGAGVGTDTQYF
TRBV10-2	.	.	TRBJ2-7	TGCGCCAGCAGTGAGTCGAGAAGGTACGAGCAGTACTTC	CASSESRRYEQYF
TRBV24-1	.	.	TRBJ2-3	TGTGCCACCAGTGATTATGGCAGCGCTAGCACAGATACGCAGTATTTT	CATSDYGSASTDTQYF
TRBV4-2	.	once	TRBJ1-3	TGTGCCAGCAGCCAAGATACAGGGCTTTCTGGAAACACCATATATTTT	CASSQDTGLSGNTIYF
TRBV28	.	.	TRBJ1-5	TGTGCCAGCAGTCCAGGGGTACGGCAGCCCCAGCATTTT	CASSPGVRQPQHF
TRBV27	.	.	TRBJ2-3	TGTGCCAGCAGCGACCGACCAAGCACAGATACGCAGTATTTT	CASSDRPSTDTQYF
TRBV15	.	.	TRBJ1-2	TGTGCCACCAGCAGCTCTCCAGGACCCAATTATGGCTACACCTTC	CATSSSPGPNYGYTF
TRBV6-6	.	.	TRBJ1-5	TGTGCCAGCAGGTACTTCAGGGCCCATAGCAATCAGCCCCAGCATTTT	CASRYFRAHSNQPQHF
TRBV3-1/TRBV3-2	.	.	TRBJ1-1	TGTGCCAGCAGCCAAGTCAACACTGAAGCTTTCTTT	CASSQVNTEAFF
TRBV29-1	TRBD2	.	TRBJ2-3	TGCAGCTCTCGGGCCGGGAGGGAAGCGCAGTATTTT	CSSRAGREAQYF
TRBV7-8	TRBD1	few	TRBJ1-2	TGTGCCAGCAGCCAGCAATTGTCCGGGACAGCTAATGGCTACACCTTC	CASSQQLSGTANGYTF
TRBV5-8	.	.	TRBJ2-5	TGTGCCAGCAGCCGTTTTAAGACCAAAAGAGAGACCCAGTACTTC	CASSRFKTKRETQYF
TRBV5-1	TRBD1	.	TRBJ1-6	TGCGCCAGCAGCTTATCCGGGACAGATGATTATAATTCACCCCTCCACTTT	CASSLSGTDDYNSPLHF
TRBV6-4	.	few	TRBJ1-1	TGTGCCAGCAGCCCAAGCCCCACTGGTGGAGGTGAAGCTTTCTTT	CASSPSPTGGGEAFF
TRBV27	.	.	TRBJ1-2	TGTGCCAGCAGTTTCGATACAGGGCGGGATGGCTACACCTTC	CASSFDTGRDGYTF
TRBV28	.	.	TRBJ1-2	TGTGCCAGCACTCCCTCGGGGGGGGAAAATGGCTACACCTTC	CASTPSGGENGYTF
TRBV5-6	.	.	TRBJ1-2	TGTGCCAGCACCCCCGTGGGGCGGACTAACTATGGCTACACCTTC	CASTPVGRTNYGYTF
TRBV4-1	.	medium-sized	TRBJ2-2	TGCGCCAGCAGCCAATCAACGATGAACACCGGGGAGCTGTTTTTT	CASSQSTMNTGELFF
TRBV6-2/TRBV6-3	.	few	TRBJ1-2	TGTGCCAGCAGTTACTCCCCTCGGGGGAGGGCGGGCTACACCTTC	CASSYSPRGRAGYTF
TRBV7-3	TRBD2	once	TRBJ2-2	TGTGCCAGCAGCCCTACTAGCGGGACGACCGGGGAGCTGTTTTTT	CASSPTSGTTGELFF
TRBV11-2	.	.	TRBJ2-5	TGTGCCAGCAGCTTAGAAAAAGAGACCCAGTACTTC	CASSLEKETQYF
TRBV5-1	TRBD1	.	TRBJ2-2	TGCGCCAGCAAACCACCGGGGACAGAGAACACCGGGGAGCTGTTTTTT	CASKPPGTENTGELFF
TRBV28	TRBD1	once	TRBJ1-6	TGTGCCAGCAGTGATTCCACAGGGGCGAATTCACCCCTCCACTTT	CASSDSTGANSPLHF
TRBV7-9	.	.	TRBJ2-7	TGTGCCAGCAGCCTCCGGGACAACTCCTACGAGCAGTACTTC	CASSLRDNSYEQYF
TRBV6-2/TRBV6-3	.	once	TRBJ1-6	TGTGCCAGCAGTTACCGGGCAGGGATTAATTCACCCCTCCACTTT	CASSYRAGINSPLHF
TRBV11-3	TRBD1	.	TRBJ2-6	TGTGCCAGCAGCTTAGGGGGGACAGGCAACTCTGGGGCCAACGTCCTGACTTTC	CASSLGGTGNSGANVLTF
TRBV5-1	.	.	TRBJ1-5	TGCGCCAGCAGCCCGACAGGTATGGATCAGCCCCAGCATTTT	CASSPTGMDQPQHF
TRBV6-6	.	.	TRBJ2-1	TGTGCCAGCAGTTACTCGATTACCTACAATGAGCAGTTCTTC	CASSYSITYNEQFF
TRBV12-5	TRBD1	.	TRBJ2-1	TGTGCTAGTGGATCGGGACAGGGCGGCAATGAGCAGTTCTTC	CASGSGQGGNEQFF
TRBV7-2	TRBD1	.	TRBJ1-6	TGTGCCAGCAGCTTCGGGGGGACAGGGAATTCACCCCTCCACTTT	CASSFGGTGNSPLHF
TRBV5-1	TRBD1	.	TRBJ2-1	TGCGCCAGCAGCAGAGACAGGGGGTCCGATGAGCAGTTCTTC	CASSRDRGSDEQFF
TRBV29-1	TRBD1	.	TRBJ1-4	TGCAGCGTGACAGGGGTCAATGAAAAACTGTTTTTT	CSVTGVNEKLFF
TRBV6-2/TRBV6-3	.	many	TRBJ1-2	TGTGCCAGCAGTCCCCACACGGACAGCGGAGGCTACACCTTC	CASSPHTDSGGYTF
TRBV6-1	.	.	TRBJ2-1	TGTGCCAGCAGTGCGACTCCACAAGGGTCCTACAATGAGCAGTTCTTC	CASSATPQGSYNEQFF
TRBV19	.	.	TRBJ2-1	TGTGCCAGTAGTCTATCGCTGAACTCCTACAATGAGCAGTTCTTC	CASSLSLNSYNEQFF
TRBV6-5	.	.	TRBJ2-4	TGTGCCAGCAGAACGGAGGGTAGAGACATTCAGTACTTC	CASRTEGRDIQYF
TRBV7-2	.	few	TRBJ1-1	TGTGCCAGCAGCTTCCAGGGAGGGTCAGGCACTGAAGCTTTCTTT	CASSFQGGSGTEAFF
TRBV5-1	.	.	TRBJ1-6	TGCGCCAGCAGCTTGGATCGTCGGAAGGATTCACCCCTCCACTTT	CASSLDRRKDSPLHF
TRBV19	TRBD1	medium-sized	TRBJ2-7	TGTGCCAGTACCGGGACAGGGACCTACGAGCAGTACTTC	CASTGTGTYEQYF
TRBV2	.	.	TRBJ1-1	TGTGCCAGCACCACCTTGACAGCGAACACTGAAGCTTTCTTT	CASTTLTANTEAFF
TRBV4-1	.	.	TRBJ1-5	TGCGCCAGCAGCCCCCATGGGAGCAATCAGCCCCAGCATTTT	CASSPHGSNQPQHF
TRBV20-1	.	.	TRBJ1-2	TGCAGTGCTAGTGGGAGCCACTATGGCTACACCTTC	CSASGSHYGYTF
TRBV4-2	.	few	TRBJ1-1	TGTGCCAGCAGCCAAGACACAAGGGGTACTGAAGCTTTCTTT	CASSQDTRGTEAFF
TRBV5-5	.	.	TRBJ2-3	TGTGCCAGCAGCTCGAGCCCTATTCGAAGGGCGCAGTATTTT	CASSSSPIRRAQYF